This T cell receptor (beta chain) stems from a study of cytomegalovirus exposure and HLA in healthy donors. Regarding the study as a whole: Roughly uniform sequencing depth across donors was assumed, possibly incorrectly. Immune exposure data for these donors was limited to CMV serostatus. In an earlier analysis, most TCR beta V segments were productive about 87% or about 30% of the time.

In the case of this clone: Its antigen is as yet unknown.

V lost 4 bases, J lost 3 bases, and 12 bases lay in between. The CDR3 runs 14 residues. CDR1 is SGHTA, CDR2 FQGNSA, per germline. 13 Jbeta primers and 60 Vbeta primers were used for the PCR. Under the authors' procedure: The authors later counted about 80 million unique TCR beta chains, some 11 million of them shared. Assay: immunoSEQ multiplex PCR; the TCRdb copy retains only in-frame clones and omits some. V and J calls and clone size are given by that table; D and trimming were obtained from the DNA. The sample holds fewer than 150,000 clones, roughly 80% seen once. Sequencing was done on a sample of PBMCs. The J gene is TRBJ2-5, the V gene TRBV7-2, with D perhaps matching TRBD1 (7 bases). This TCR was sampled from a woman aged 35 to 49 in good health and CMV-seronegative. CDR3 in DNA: TGTGCCAGCAGCTCGGCGGGACAGAAAGAGACCCAGTACTTC. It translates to CASSSAGQKETQYF.